Listed below are T cell receptor beta chains from one sample, sequenced in a study of shared clonotypes between healthy human individuals. Repertoires were generated with immunoSEQ multiplex PCR, while TCRdb's copy carries only in-frame clones and drops some. This sample carries 2 million to 3 million clones, around nine tenths of them seen once, and the ten largest clones take about 0.13%. The sequencing input was naive CD4+ T cells sorted from blood. These receptors all stem from a man younger than 35 in good health. Each CDR3 is given with its conserved first and last residue. Each record gives: V gene, D gene, J gene, CDR3 protein, CDR3 DNA. The D gene is left open where the match is weak.

v_gene: TRBV10-3
d_gene: TRBD1
j_gene: TRBJ2-6
CDR3aa: CAISDRVGDRDLSGANVLTF
CDR3nt: TGTGCCATCAGTGATAGGGTTGGAGACAGGGACCTCTCTGGGGCCAACGTCCTGACTTTC

v_gene: TRBV18
d_gene: TRBD2
j_gene: TRBJ2-3
CDR3aa: CASSPLEASGDYTDTQYF
CDR3nt: TGTGCCAGCTCACCACTCGAGGCTAGCGGGGACTACACAGATACGCAGTATTTT

v_gene: TRBV30
d_gene: NA
j_gene: TRBJ2-7
CDR3aa: CAWDLTSYEQYF
CDR3nt: TGTGCCTGGGACCTGACTAGCTACGAGCAGTACTTC

v_gene: TRBV5-1
d_gene: NA
j_gene: TRBJ2-1
CDR3aa: CASSLYARGANNEQFF
CDR3nt: TGCGCCAGCAGCTTGTACGCCAGGGGGGCAAACAATGAGCAGTTCTTC

v_gene: TRBV5-1
d_gene: NA
j_gene: TRBJ2-4
CDR3aa: CASSLAPEGVQYF
CDR3nt: TGCGCCAGCAGCTTGGCCCCCGAAGGGGTTCAGTACTTC

v_gene: TRBV10-3
d_gene: TRBD1
j_gene: TRBJ1-1
CDR3aa: CAISESGQVRTEAFF
CDR3nt: TGTGCCATCAGTGAGTCTGGACAGGTGCGGACTGAAGCTTTCTTT

v_gene: TRBV7-3
d_gene: NA
j_gene: TRBJ2-3
CDR3aa: CASSQNSAVGQDTQYF
CDR3nt: TGTGCCAGCAGCCAGAACAGTGCGGTGGGACAAGATACGCAGTATTTT

v_gene: TRBV12-5
d_gene: NA
j_gene: TRBJ1-2
CDR3aa: CASGLPSQGGNGCTF
CDR3nt: TGTGCTAGTGGCTTGCCCTCACAGGGTGGGAATGGCTGCACCTTC

v_gene: TRBV2
d_gene: NA
j_gene: TRBJ1-2
CDR3aa: CASSDEAGIPPHYGYTF
CDR3nt: TGTGCCAGCAGTGATGAGGCAGGGATCCCTCCACACTATGGCTACACCTTC

v_gene: TRBV6-6
d_gene: NA
j_gene: TRBJ1-4
CDR3aa: CASSSGKLFF
CDR3nt: TGTGCCAGCAGTTCAGGAAAACTGTTTTTT

v_gene: TRBV7-8
d_gene: NA
j_gene: TRBJ2-7
CDR3aa: CASSLRTAGTPYEQYF
CDR3nt: TGTGCCAGCAGCCTTAGGACGGCCGGAACGCCCTACGAGCAGTACTTC

v_gene: TRBV2
d_gene: NA
j_gene: TRBJ1-5
CDR3aa: CASSFGQTNQPQHF
CDR3nt: TGTGCCAGCAGTTTTGGACAGACCAATCAGCCCCAGCATTTT

v_gene: TRBV6-5
d_gene: NA
j_gene: TRBJ1-5
CDR3aa: CASSYRGDNQPQHF
CDR3nt: TGTGCCAGCAGTTACAGGGGTGACAATCAGCCCCAGCATTTT

v_gene: TRBV2
d_gene: NA
j_gene: TRBJ2-2
CDR3aa: CASSEWGTGELFF
CDR3nt: TGTGCCAGCAGTGAATGGGGGACCGGGGAGCTGTTTTTT

v_gene: TRBV9
d_gene: NA
j_gene: TRBJ2-1
CDR3aa: CASSVGAGNEQFF
CDR3nt: TGTGCCAGCAGCGTAGGGGCAGGGAATGAGCAGTTCTTC

v_gene: TRBV28
d_gene: TRBD1
j_gene: TRBJ2-7
CDR3aa: CASRGAGQGSYEQYF
CDR3nt: TGTGCCAGCAGAGGAGCGGGACAGGGGTCCTACGAGCAGTACTTC

v_gene: TRBV19
d_gene: NA
j_gene: TRBJ1-5
CDR3aa: CASRSLTGTGDQPQHF
CDR3nt: TGTGCCAGTAGGAGCCTGACCGGGACGGGTGATCAGCCCCAGCATTTT